The clone carrying this TCR beta chain has at least ten counts. The target antigen is unknown. TCRdb re-called the multiplex PCR reads with MiXCR, one entry per CDR3 protein. The sample holds fewer than 200,000 distinct CDR3 sequences, 30% to 35% seen once. The source of the sample is a study of breast tumors, draining lymph nodes, adjacent tissues. Regarding the study as a whole: Tumor TCR diversity was below lymph nodes but above nontumor tissue. That most tumor T cells come from lymph nodes remained unproven.

Axillary draining lymph nodes of breast cancer patients supplied the node samples. The CDR3 has 18 residues. Trimming at V came to 6 bases and at J to 5 bases, leaving 19 bases not matched to a gene. Per germline, CDR1 SEHNR and CDR2 FQNEAQ (reference sequence). The source is a female donor with breast cancer. Some clones in this sample may be carry-over from other donors' samples. Sequenced material: axillary lymph node tissue. This chain joins TRBV7-9 and TRBJ1-2; 9 bases align to TRBD1. The DNA of the CDR3 is TGTGCCAGCAGACCTCAAGTAAGGACAGGGGTCTCGGGGTATGGCTACACCTTC. Protein: CASRPQVRTGVSGYGYTF.